This TCR beta chain was sequenced in a study of identical twins. This clonotype has only a few counts. TCRdb analysed the 5' RACE reads with MiXCR anew, one entry per CDR3 protein. The sample holds about 520,000 distinct CDR3 sequences, about 20% seen once. The same specimen was also included in a second study, on T cells expressing NK-cell markers.

The sequence came from a young woman in good health. The specimen sequenced was CD4+ T cells sorted from blood.

CDR3 protein: CASTQSPGQGFYEQYF. DNA of the CDR3: TGTGCCAGCACTCAGTCTCCGGGACAGGGGTTTTACGAGCAGTACTTC. V is TRBV6-2 or TRBV6-3 and J is TRBJ2-7; 10 nucleotides match TRBD1. Unmatched junction bases numbered 13, after V lost 7 bases and J lost 4 bases. The CDR3 is 16 amino acids. The germline V gene has CDR1 MNHEY and CDR2 SVGEGT.